The present entry profiles one T cell receptor (beta chain) with its context. Its target is unknown. The PCR contained 60 Vbeta and 13 Jbeta primers. Authors' methods: Later, an analysis found some 80 million unique TCR beta chains, and roughly 9.9 million of these were shared. Sequencing used immunoSEQ multiplex PCR; TCRdb keeps in-frame clones, though not all of them. V, J and clone size are taken as reported in that table, and D and trimming were inferred from the DNA itself. The sample lists about 160,000 clones, roughly 77% occurring once. V trimming: 3 bases; J trimming: 10 bases; junction bases outside the gene matches: 7. Per germline, CDR1 MGHRA and CDR2 YSYEKL. The CDR3 contains 14 residues. The data originate from a study of cytomegalovirus exposure and HLA in healthy donors. Overall study findings and caveats: In most subjects, TCR beta sequences reportedly gave accurate predictions of HLA-A and HLA-B alleles. In a later analysis, common viral pathogens appeared linked to several of the most significant clusters.

Sequenced material: PBMCs. V gene TRBV4-1 combines with J gene TRBJ1-4; 8 bases are a match to TRBD1. The sequence was obtained from a young man in good health and CMV-seropositive. The CDR3 region has the DNA TGCGCCAGCAGCCAGACAGGGGCCCGTGGAAAACTGTTTTTT. It specifies CASSQTGARGKLFF.